The 22 T cell receptor beta chains below come from one sample, sequenced in a study of cytomegalovirus exposure and HLA in healthy donors (TCRdb year 2017). The library was prepared using the immunoSEQ multiplex PCR assay. The multiplex PCR relied on a mix of 60 forward primers for TCR Vbeta segments and 13 reverse primers for TCR Jbeta segments. In its TCRdb copy, this immuneACCESS table keeps in-frame sequences only and misses some clones. Where compared with another copy, unresolved V genes explain less than half of these, and the others have no known cause. The sample table holds approximately 190,000 clones, of which 75% to 90% were seen once. The ten biggest clones cover 6.3% of the sample. Sequencing used PBMCs. Source of these receptors: a man between 35 and 55 years old in good health and CMV-seropositive.

This sequence joins TRBV6-5 and TRBJ2-5; maybe TRBD2 (6 bases). The CDR3 consists of 13 residues. Trimming shortened V by 6 bases and J by 7 bases, and 15 bases separated the two germline ends. Germline CDR1 and CDR2: MNHEY and SVGAGI. In DNA form, the CDR3 reads TGTGCCAGCAGCTTGACTAGGCCAGGGACCCAGTACTTC. Amino acid sequence: CASSLTRPGTQYF.

The chain employs TRBV28 and TRBJ1-5; 10 bases match TRBD1. The CDR3 has 16 residues. CDR1 and CDR2 (germline): MDHEN, SYDVKM. V gave up 3 bases and J gave up 4 bases; unmatched junction bases: 6. CDR3 loop: CASSFQMGQGNQPQHF. As DNA, the CDR3 is TGTGCCAGCAGTTTTCAGATGGGACAGGGGAATCAGCCCCAGCATTTT.

V gene TRBV10-3 combines with J gene TRBJ1-6, with no clear D. The V gene's germline CDR1 is ENHRY and CDR2 SYGVKD. Trimming removed 3 bases from V and 10 bases from J, with 10 bases in between. The CDR3 consists of 13 residues. CDR3 region: CAISDSSRSPLHF. The CDR3 region has the DNA TGTGCCATCAGTGACTCCTCGCGGTCACCCCTCCACTTT.

This clone was observed a single time. This rearrangement joins TRBV5-1 to TRBJ2-7; 8 positions match TRBD2. This CDR3 contains 15 residues. CDR1 and CDR2 from the germline V gene are SGHRS and YFSETQ. Trimming cost V 5 bases and J 1 base; bases outside gene matches: 8. This CDR3 reads CASRGPGGPSYEQYF. The CDR3, as DNA: TGCGCCAGCAGAGGACCGGGGGGGCCATCCTACGAGCAGTACTTC.

This chain links TRBV7-2 with TRBJ1-2, with TRBD1 matching 8 bases. Germline V gives CDR1 SGHTA, CDR2 FQGNSA. The CDR3 is 15 residues long. V dropped 5 bases and J dropped 2; count of bases not matched to a gene: 7. The CDR3 sequence is CASSGDRGENYGYTF. The CDR3 region has the DNA TGTGCCAGCAGCGGCGACAGGGGCGAAAACTATGGCTACACCTTC.

The J gene is TRBJ1-4, the V gene TRBV7-2; TRBD1 matches at 10 bases. This CDR3 region has 15 residues. J lost 7 bases, V lost 5 bases, and 7 bases had no gene match. Germline values: CDR1 SGHTA, CDR2 FQGNSA. CDR3 sequence reads: CASSLQTGGSEKLFF. The CDR3 DNA is TGTGCCAGCAGCCTGCAGACAGGGGGCAGTGAAAAACTGTTTTTT.

The chain employs TRBV4-2 and TRBJ2-3; D remains unclear. The CDR3 has 15 residues. In germline, CDR1 is LGHNA, CDR2 YNFKEQ. V lost 0 bases and J 1 base, leaving 8 bases between the germline ends. The CDR3 region is CASSQEGSRTDTQYF. For the CDR3, the DNA is TGTGCCAGCAGCCAAGAGGGCAGCCGCACAGATACGCAGTATTTT.

V gene TRBV15 combines with J gene TRBJ2-7, with 7 positions matching TRBD2. V gave up 0 bases and J gave up 7 bases; unmatched junction bases: 3. The V gene's germline CDR1 is LNHNV and CDR2 YYDKDF (reference sequence). The CDR3 is 13 amino acids. The CDR3 region is CATSRDPGGEQYF. CDR3 coding DNA: TGTGCCACCAGCAGAGATCCGGGGGGTGAGCAGTACTTC.

The chain combines TRBV6-5 with TRBJ2-1; TRBD2 matches 9 bases. Germline CDR1 is MNHEY and CDR2 is SVGAGI. The CDR3 is made up of 16 amino acids. V dropped 0 bases and J dropped 10; count of bases not matched to a gene: 10. CDR3 nucleotides: TGTGCCAGCAGTTACTCGGGGAAGCGGGGGGCACAGGAGCAGTTCTTC. Protein product: CASSYSGKRGAQEQFF.

The chain carries TRBV11-2 and TRBJ2-1, with 12 bases that match TRBD2. The CDR3 has 18 amino acids. V shed 5 bases, J shed 2 bases, and the junction held 10 bases outside the gene matches. Germline V gene lookup returns CDR1 SGHAT and CDR2 FQNNGV. The CDR3 spells CASSTSGGTSLPYNEQFF. The DNA for the CDR3 is TGTGCCAGCAGCACTAGCGGGGGGACCTCCCTCCCCTACAATGAGCAGTTCTTC.

V is TRBV4-2 and J is TRBJ2-7; 7 bases fit TRBD2. This CDR3 comprises 14 residues. V gave up 1 base and J gave up 3 bases; unmatched junction bases: 3. Germline CDR1 is LGHNA and CDR2 is YNFKEQ. CDR3 sequence (DNA): TGTGCCAGCAGCCAAGCCCGGGGGGACTACGAGCAGTACTTC. Its protein product is CASSQARGDYEQYF.

The rearrangement links TRBV7-3 to TRBJ2-3; D is unclear. V lost 4 bases and J lost 0, with 11 bases in between. Germline values: CDR1 SGHTA, CDR2 FQGTGA. CDR3 length: 15 amino acids. CDR3 DNA: TGTGCCAGCAGCTCAACAGCGACTAGCACAGATACGCAGTATTTT. Protein product: CASSSTATSTDTQYF.

The chain couples TRBV9 to TRBJ1-2, with a weak D call TRBD1 (6 bases). The CDR3 is 18 residues long. Trimming cost V 3 bases and J 0 bases, with 21 bases left between them. Germline CDR1 is SGDLS and CDR2 is YYNGEE. The CDR3 DNA reads as TGTGCCAGCAGCGCTCGGGGGGGGACACGGATCACTAACTATGGCTACACCTTC. Translation: CASSARGGTRITNYGYTF.

The chain uses TRBV6-5 and TRBJ2-3, with 9 bases identical to TRBD2. V was clipped by 7 bases and J by 5 bases; unmatched bases: 10. In germline, CDR1 is MNHEY, CDR2 SVGAGI. The CDR3 has 15 residues. CDR3: CASTGRLAGLDTQYF. CDR3 sequence (DNA): TGTGCCAGCACCGGCCGCCTAGCGGGATTAGATACGCAGTATTTT.

This sequence joins TRBV18 and TRBJ2-7, with D possibly matching TRBD2 (5 bases). V gave up 3 bases and J gave up 6 bases, with 9 bases separating them. The germline gives CDR1 KGHSH, CDR2 LQKENI. This CDR3 spans 12 amino acids. Written as DNA, the CDR3 is TGTGCCAGCTCACCCGTCGGGATCGAGCAGTACTTC. The encoded protein is CASSPVGIEQYF.

The J gene is TRBJ1-5, the V gene TRBV7-6; unclear D gene. Germline V CDR1 and CDR2: SGHVS, FNYEAQ. The CDR3 length is 13 residues. The ends were cut back, 1 base at V and 6 bases at J, with 7 bases in the middle. The CDR3 is CASSLGVRQPQHF. CDR3 bases: TGTGCCAGCAGCTTAGGCGTGCGTCAGCCCCAGCATTTT.

This clone was observed a few times. The rearrangement links TRBV19 to TRBJ2-1; 8 positions agree with TRBD1. The germline CDR1 and CDR2 sequences are LNHDA and SQIVND (reference sequence). The CDR3 has 14 amino acids. V dropped 8 bases and J dropped 7; count of bases not matched to a gene: 10. CDR3 amino acids: CASLDRGRRNEQFF. CDR3 DNA: TGTGCCAGTCTAGACAGGGGACGGCGGAATGAGCAGTTCTTC. Complete variable domain (other parts from reference TRBV19 and TRBJ2-1): DGGITQSPKYLFRKEGQNVTLSCEQNLNHDAMYWYRQDPGQGLRLIYYSQIVNDFQKGDIAEGYSVSREKKESFPLTVTSAQKNPTAFYLCASLDRGRRNEQFFGPGTRLTVL.

V gene TRBV30 combines with J gene TRBJ2-7, with TRBD1 matching over 8 bases. The CDR3 runs to 15 residues. V gave up 2 bases and J gave up 3 bases; unmatched junction bases: 9. Germline V lookup: CDR1 GTSNPN, CDR2 SVGIG (reference sequence). DNA for the CDR3: TGTGCCTGGAGTAAAAGACAGGGGCCCTACTACGAGCAGTACTTC. Translation gives CAWSKRQGPYYEQYF.

CDR3 bases: TGTGCCAGCAGTGAAGCGTTGAACGGGAATCAGCCCCAGCATTTT. Encoded protein: CASSEALNGNQPQHF. This rearrangement joins TRBV2 to TRBJ1-5; D unclear. The CDR3 runs 15 residues. The germline V and J ends were trimmed by 0 bases and 4 bases, with 10 bases remaining between them. Germline CDR1 SNHLY, CDR2 FYNNEI.

The V call is TRBV25-1, the J call TRBJ1-5, with a tentative D call TRBD1 (6 bases). The germline V and J ends were trimmed by 8 bases and 1 base, with 15 bases remaining between them. The CDR3 covers 15 residues. The V gene's germline CDR1 is MGHDK and CDR2 SYGVNS. The DNA of the CDR3 is TGTGCCAGCCAGGGGAACGGCTTGAGCAATCAGCCCCAGCATTTT. This translates into CASQGNGLSNQPQHF.

The gene calls are TRBV4-3 and TRBJ2-2; D is uncertain. Germline CDR1 is LGHNA and CDR2 is YSLEER. This CDR3 is built from 12 residues. Trimming pared 3 bases from V and 6 bases from J, leaving 5 bases between. CDR3 in DNA: TGCGCCAGCAGCCATTACTCCGGGGAGCTGTTTTTT. Translating gives CASSHYSGELFF.

The J gene is TRBJ1-3, the V gene TRBV7-8, with TRBD1 matching over 7 bases. J was trimmed by 2 bases and V by 8 bases; bases with no gene match: 6. The germline CDR1 and CDR2 sequences are SGHVS and FQNEAQ. CDR3 size: 14 residues. The CDR3 spells CASSRTGAGNTIYF. In nucleotides, the CDR3 is TGTGCCAGCTCCCGAACAGGGGCTGGAAACACCATATATTTT.